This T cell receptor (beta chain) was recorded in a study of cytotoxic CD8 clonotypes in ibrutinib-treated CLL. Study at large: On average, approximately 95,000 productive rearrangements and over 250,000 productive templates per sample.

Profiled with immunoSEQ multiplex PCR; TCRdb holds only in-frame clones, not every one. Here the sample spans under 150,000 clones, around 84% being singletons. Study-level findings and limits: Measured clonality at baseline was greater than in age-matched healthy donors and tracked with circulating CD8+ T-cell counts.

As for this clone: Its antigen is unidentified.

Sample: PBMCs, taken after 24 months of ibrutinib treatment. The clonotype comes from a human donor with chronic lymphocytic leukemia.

The CDR3 here is CASSYSAGVGTDTQYF. Here the CDR3 DNA reads TGTGCCAGCAGTTACTCAGCAGGGGTCGGCACAGATACGCAGTATTTT. The chain joins TRBV6-5 to TRBJ2-3; the D gene is possibly TRBD1 (6 bases). CDR3 length: 16 amino acids. V dropped 0 bases and J dropped 1 base, with 11 bases sitting between them. The germline V gene has CDR1 MNHEY and CDR2 SVGAGI.